This is a list of T cell receptor beta chains from one sample in a study of T cells after yellow fever vaccination. Via MiXCR, TCRdb re-called the 5' RACE reads, giving one row per CDR3 protein. The sample has 400,000 or so distinct CDR3 sequences; roughly 6.1% are singletons. The material sequenced was PBMCs, taken 5 days after the yellow fever booster vaccination. All receptors derive from a man under 40 who received the YFV17D yellow fever vaccine. CDR3s include the opening cysteine and the closing phenylalanine or tryptophan. The order of the fields is CDR3 DNA, CDR3 protein, J gene, clone size, V gene, D gene. A D gene is named only where the DNA matches it firmly. A clone size is listed for some rows: how often the clone was seen (once, few, many), or a class if it is expanded.

cdr3_nt: TGTGCCAGCTCAGGCCCGGATCGCCCTCCCTACGAGCAGTACTTC; cdr3_aa: CASSGPDRPPYEQYF; j_call: TRBJ2-7; clone_size: few; v_call: TRBV18; d_call: .
cdr3_nt: TGTGCCAGCAGTTACTCACCTGCGTTCAGGGGTAGTGAGCAGTTCTTC; cdr3_aa: CASSYSPAFRGSEQFF; j_call: TRBJ2-1; clone_size: few; v_call: TRBV6-5; d_call: .
cdr3_nt: TGCAGTGCTGCCGGGCTAGCGGGAGGGCCTGGCTACAATGAGCAGTTCTTC; cdr3_aa: CSAAGLAGGPGYNEQFF; j_call: TRBJ2-1; clone_size: few; v_call: TRBV20-1; d_call: TRBD2
cdr3_nt: TGTGCCAGCAGTTACTCGCCGGATCTCTACGAGCAGTACTTC; cdr3_aa: CASSYSPDLYEQYF; j_call: TRBJ2-7; clone_size: few; v_call: TRBV6-5; d_call: .
cdr3_nt: TGTGCCAGCTCACCCGGGGGTGCAGACGGCTACACCTTC; cdr3_aa: CASSPGGADGYTF; j_call: TRBJ1-2; clone_size: .; v_call: TRBV18; d_call: .
cdr3_nt: TGCGCCAGCAGCTCGACAGGGGGCGCAGATACGCAGTATTTT; cdr3_aa: CASSSTGGADTQYF; j_call: TRBJ2-3; clone_size: many; v_call: TRBV5-1; d_call: TRBD1
cdr3_nt: TGTGCCAGCAGCCTCGACAGGGGCGTTGGCAATGAGCAGTTCTTC; cdr3_aa: CASSLDRGVGNEQFF; j_call: TRBJ2-1; clone_size: .; v_call: TRBV7-8; d_call: TRBD1
cdr3_nt: TGTGCCAGCAGACCCGGGACAGATGGCGGGGAGCTGTTTTTT; cdr3_aa: CASRPGTDGGELFF; j_call: TRBJ2-2; clone_size: many; v_call: TRBV7-3; d_call: TRBD1
cdr3_nt: TGTGCCAGCAGCCCTAAGCCGTACAATGAGCAGTTCTTC; cdr3_aa: CASSPKPYNEQFF; j_call: TRBJ2-1; clone_size: many; v_call: TRBV14; d_call: .
cdr3_nt: TGTGCCAGCAGTCCCCAGGCGGCGTTCCAAGAGACCCAGTACTTC; cdr3_aa: CASSPQAAFQETQYF; j_call: TRBJ2-5; clone_size: many; v_call: TRBV12-3/TRBV12-4; d_call: .
cdr3_nt: TGCAGTCTGAGAGGGGTCCCTGGAGATCGAGGGGCCAACGTCCTGACTTTC; cdr3_aa: CSLRGVPGDRGANVLTF; j_call: TRBJ2-6; clone_size: many; v_call: TRBV20-1; d_call: .
cdr3_nt: TGTGCCAGCAGCTCCATGACCCGCTCTGGAAACACCATATATTTT; cdr3_aa: CASSSMTRSGNTIYF; j_call: TRBJ1-3; clone_size: .; v_call: TRBV5-4; d_call: .
cdr3_nt: TGCAGCGTCACTACAGGGACTCACACCGGGGAGCTGTTTTTT; cdr3_aa: CSVTTGTHTGELFF; j_call: TRBJ2-2; clone_size: few; v_call: TRBV29-1; d_call: .
cdr3_nt: TGCAGTGCTAGCTGGGGGGGGGACCAGCCCCAGCATTTT; cdr3_aa: CSASWGGDQPQHF; j_call: TRBJ1-5; clone_size: .; v_call: TRBV20-1; d_call: .
cdr3_nt: TGTGCCAGCTCCGGGGGGCGAACCGGGGAGCTGTTTTTT; cdr3_aa: CASSGGRTGELFF; j_call: TRBJ2-2; clone_size: many; v_call: TRBV12-3/TRBV12-4; d_call: .
cdr3_nt: TGTGCCATCAGCGACCCCCCCAGGGGAGGGAATGAGCAGTTCTTC; cdr3_aa: CAISDPPRGGNEQFF; j_call: TRBJ2-1; clone_size: .; v_call: TRBV10-3; d_call: .
cdr3_nt: TGCAGTGCTGCCGTTAATAGCAATCAGCCCCAGCATTTT; cdr3_aa: CSAAVNSNQPQHF; j_call: TRBJ1-5; clone_size: many; v_call: TRBV20-1; d_call: .
cdr3_nt: TGCGCCAGCAGGGACGGAGGGTCCCGGGGAGAGACCCAGTACTTC; cdr3_aa: CASRDGGSRGETQYF; j_call: TRBJ2-5; clone_size: many; v_call: TRBV5-1; d_call: .
cdr3_nt: TGCGCCAGCAGCCCACGGACAGGGACTATGAACACTGAAGCTTTCTTT; cdr3_aa: CASSPRTGTMNTEAFF; j_call: TRBJ1-1; clone_size: many; v_call: TRBV5-1; d_call: TRBD1
cdr3_nt: TGTGCCATCAGTGAGGCGCAGGGTTCTTTGCAGCCCCAGCATTTT; cdr3_aa: CAISEAQGSLQPQHF; j_call: TRBJ1-5; clone_size: few; v_call: TRBV10-3; d_call: .
cdr3_nt: TGCAGTGCCCAAGAGCCAGGGATCCAAGAGACCCAGTACTTC; cdr3_aa: CSAQEPGIQETQYF; j_call: TRBJ2-5; clone_size: few; v_call: TRBV20-1; d_call: .
cdr3_nt: TGTGCCATCAGTGGAAGGGACAGGATCTCCGGGGAGCTGTTTTTT; cdr3_aa: CAISGRDRISGELFF; j_call: TRBJ2-2; clone_size: .; v_call: TRBV10-3; d_call: TRBD1
cdr3_nt: TGTGCCAGCAGTTCCGGTCGCGAATATCCCAAAAACATTCAGTACTTC; cdr3_aa: CASSSGREYPKNIQYF; j_call: TRBJ2-4; clone_size: .; v_call: TRBV12-3/TRBV12-4; d_call: .